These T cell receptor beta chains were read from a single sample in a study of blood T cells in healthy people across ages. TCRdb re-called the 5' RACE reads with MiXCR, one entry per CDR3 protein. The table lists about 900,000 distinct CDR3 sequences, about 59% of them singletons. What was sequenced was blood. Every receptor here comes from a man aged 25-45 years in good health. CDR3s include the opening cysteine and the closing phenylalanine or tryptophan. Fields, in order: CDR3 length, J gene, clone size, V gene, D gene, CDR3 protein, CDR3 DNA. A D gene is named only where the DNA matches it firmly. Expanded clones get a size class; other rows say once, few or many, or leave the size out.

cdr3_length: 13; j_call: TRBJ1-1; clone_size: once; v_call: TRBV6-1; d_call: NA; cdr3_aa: CASRDHWGTEAFF; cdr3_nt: TGTGCCAGCAGGGACCATTGGGGGACTGAAGCTTTCTTT
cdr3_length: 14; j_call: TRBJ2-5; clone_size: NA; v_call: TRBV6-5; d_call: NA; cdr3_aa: CASSYGGTGETQYF; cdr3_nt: TGTGCCAGCAGTTACGGGGGGACTGGGGAGACCCAGTACTTC
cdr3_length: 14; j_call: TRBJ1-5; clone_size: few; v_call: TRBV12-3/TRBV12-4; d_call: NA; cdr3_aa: CASSLAGVNQPQHF; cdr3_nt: TGTGCCAGCAGTTTAGCAGGGGTCAATCAGCCCCAGCATTTT
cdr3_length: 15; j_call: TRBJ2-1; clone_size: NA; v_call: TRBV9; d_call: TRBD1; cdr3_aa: CASSVVGQGSNEQFF; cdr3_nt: TGTGCCAGCAGCGTAGTAGGACAGGGTAGCAATGAGCAGTTCTTC
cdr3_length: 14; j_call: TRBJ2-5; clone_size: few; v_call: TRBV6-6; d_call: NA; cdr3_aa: CASSYSKAQETQYF; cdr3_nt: TGTGCCAGCAGTTACTCGAAGGCCCAAGAGACCCAGTACTTC
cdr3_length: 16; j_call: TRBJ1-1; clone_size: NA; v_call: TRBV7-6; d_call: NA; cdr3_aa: CASSLQQALENTEAFF; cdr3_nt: TGTGCCAGCAGCTTACAGCAGGCCCTTGAAAACACTGAAGCTTTCTTT
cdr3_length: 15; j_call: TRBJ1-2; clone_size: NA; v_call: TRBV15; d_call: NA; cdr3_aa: CATSRETSGIYGYTF; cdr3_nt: TGTGCCACCAGCAGGGAGACCTCAGGGATCTATGGCTACACCTTC
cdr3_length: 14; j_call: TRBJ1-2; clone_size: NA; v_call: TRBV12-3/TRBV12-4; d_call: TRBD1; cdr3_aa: CASSTDRGQSGYTF; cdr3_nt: TGTGCCAGCAGTACGGACAGGGGGCAATCTGGTTACACCTTC
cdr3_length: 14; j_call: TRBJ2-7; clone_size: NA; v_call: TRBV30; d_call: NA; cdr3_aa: CAWGVAVSSYEQYF; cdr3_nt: TGTGCCTGGGGGGTCGCAGTCTCTTCCTACGAGCAGTACTTC
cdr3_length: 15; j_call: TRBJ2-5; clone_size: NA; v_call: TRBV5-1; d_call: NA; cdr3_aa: CASSSFEGSRETQYF; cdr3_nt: TGCGCCAGCAGCTCGTTCGAAGGTTCGCGGGAGACCCAGTACTTC
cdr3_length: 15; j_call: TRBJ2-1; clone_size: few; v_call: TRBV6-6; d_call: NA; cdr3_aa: CATQRTVGTYNEQFF; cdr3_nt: TGTGCCACGCAGAGGACCGTAGGCACCTACAATGAGCAGTTCTTC
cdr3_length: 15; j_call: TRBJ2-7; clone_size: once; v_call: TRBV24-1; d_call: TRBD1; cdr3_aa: CATSDLRTGVYEQYF; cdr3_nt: TGTGCCACCAGTGATTTGAGGACAGGGGTCTACGAGCAGTACTTC
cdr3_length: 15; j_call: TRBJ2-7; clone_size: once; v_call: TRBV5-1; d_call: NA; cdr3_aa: CASSLVLGRSYEQYF; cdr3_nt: TGCGCCAGCAGCTTGGTTTTGGGCAGGAGCTACGAGCAGTACTTC
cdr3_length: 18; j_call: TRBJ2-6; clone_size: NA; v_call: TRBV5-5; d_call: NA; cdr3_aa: CASSPKNPGGAGANVLTF; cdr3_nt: TGTGCCAGCAGCCCTAAAAACCCAGGGGGGGCTGGGGCCAACGTCCTGACTTTC
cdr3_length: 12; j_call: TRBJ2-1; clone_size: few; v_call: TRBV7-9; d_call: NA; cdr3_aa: CASAGVANEQFF; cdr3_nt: TGTGCCAGCGCAGGGGTGGCAAATGAGCAGTTCTTC
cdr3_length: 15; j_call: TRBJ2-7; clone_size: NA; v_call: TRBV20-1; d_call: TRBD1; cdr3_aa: CSAPSTGQGTYEQYF; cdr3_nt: TGCAGTGCTCCATCTACGGGACAGGGGACCTACGAGCAGTACTTC
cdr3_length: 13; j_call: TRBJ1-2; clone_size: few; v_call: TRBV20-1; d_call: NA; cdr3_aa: CSARPRGSYGYTF; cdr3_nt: TGCAGTGCTCGACCCCGTGGGAGCTATGGCTACACCTTC
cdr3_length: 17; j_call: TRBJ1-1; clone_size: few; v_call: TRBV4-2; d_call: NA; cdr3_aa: CASSQDPLVGPNTEAFF; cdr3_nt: TGTGCCAGCAGCCAAGATCCCCTAGTAGGCCCGAACACTGAAGCTTTCTTT
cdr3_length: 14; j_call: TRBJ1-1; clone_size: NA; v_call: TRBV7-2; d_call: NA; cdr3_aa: CASSPWTGNTEAFF; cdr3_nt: TGTGCCAGCAGCCCCTGGACGGGGAACACTGAAGCTTTCTTT
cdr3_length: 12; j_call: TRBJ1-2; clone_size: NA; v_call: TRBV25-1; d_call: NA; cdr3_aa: CASGTYNYGYTF; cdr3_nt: TGTGCCAGCGGGACATATAACTATGGCTACACCTTC
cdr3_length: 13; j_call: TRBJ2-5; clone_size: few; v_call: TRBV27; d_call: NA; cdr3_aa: CASSPRVRETQYF; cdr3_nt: TGTGCCAGCAGCCCTCGGGTTAGAGAGACCCAGTACTTC
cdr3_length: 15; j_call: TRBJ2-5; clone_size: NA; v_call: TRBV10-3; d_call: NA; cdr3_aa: CAISEQRGDRETQYF; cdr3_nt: TGTGCCATCAGTGAGCAACGGGGAGATAGGGAGACCCAGTACTTC
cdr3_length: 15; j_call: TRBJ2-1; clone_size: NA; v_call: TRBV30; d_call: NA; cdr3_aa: CAWSPTGAIYNEQFF; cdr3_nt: TGTGCCTGGAGTCCCACGGGGGCCATATACAATGAGCAGTTCTTC
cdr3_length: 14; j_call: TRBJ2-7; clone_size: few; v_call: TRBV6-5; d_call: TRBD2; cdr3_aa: CASSRGTTAYEQYF; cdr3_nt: TGTGCCAGCAGTCGAGGGACTACGGCCTACGAGCAGTACTTC
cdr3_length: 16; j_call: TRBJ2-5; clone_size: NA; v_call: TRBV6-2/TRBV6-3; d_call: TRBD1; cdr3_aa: CASSPPRDRLKETQYF; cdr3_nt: TGTGCCAGCAGTCCCCCCCGGGACAGACTAAAAGAGACCCAGTACTTC
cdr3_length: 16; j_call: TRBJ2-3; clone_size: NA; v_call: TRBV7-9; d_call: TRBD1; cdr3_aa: CASSPPGTESTDTQYF; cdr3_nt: TGTGCCAGCAGTCCCCCCGGGACAGAAAGCACAGATACGCAGTATTTT
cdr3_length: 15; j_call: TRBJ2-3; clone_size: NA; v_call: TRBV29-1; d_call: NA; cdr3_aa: CSVDLDGSYTDTQYF; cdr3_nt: TGCAGCGTTGATCTGGACGGGAGTTACACAGATACGCAGTATTTT
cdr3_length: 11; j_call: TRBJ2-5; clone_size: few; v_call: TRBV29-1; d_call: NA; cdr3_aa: CSSREGETQYF; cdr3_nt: TGCAGCTCCCGTGAGGGGGAGACCCAGTACTTC
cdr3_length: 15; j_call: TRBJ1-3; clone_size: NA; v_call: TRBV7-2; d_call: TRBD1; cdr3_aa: CASSSPRTGGNTIYF; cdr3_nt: TGTGCCAGCAGCTCGCCCCGGACAGGGGGAAACACCATATATTTT
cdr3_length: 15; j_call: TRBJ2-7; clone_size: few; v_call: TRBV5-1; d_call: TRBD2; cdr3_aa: CASSLGGTTSYEQYF; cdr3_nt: TGCGCCAGCAGCTTGGGGGGGACTACTTCGTACGAGCAGTACTTC
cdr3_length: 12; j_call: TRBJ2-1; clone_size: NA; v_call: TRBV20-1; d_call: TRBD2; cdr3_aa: CSQLAGDNEQFF; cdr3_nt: TGCAGCCAACTAGCGGGAGACAATGAGCAGTTCTTC
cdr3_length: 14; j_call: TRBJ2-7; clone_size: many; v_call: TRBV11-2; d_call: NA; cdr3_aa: CASSPGTSKYEQYF; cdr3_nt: TGTGCCAGCAGCCCAGGGACTTCAAAATACGAGCAGTACTTC
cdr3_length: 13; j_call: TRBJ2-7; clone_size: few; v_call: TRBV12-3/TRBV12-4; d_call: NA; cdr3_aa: CASTLGQSYEQYF; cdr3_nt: TGTGCCAGCACCCTTGGACAGTCCTACGAGCAGTACTTC
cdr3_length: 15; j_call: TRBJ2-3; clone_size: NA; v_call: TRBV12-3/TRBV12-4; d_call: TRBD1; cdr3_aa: CASSLRDSITDTQYF; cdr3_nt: TGTGCCAGCAGTCTCCGGGACAGCATCACAGATACGCAGTATTTT
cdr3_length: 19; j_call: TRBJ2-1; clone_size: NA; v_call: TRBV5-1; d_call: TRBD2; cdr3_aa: CASSLDSGGPSGSRYEQFF; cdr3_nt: TGCGCCAGCAGCTTGGATAGCGGGGGGCCCTCTGGGAGCAGATATGAGCAGTTCTTC